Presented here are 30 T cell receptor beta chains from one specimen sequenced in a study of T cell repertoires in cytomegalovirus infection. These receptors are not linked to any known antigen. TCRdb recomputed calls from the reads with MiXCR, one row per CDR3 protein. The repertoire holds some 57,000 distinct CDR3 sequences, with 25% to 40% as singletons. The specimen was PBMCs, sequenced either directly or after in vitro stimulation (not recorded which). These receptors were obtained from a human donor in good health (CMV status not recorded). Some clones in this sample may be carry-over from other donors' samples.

The CDR3 sequence: CASRRLGGGYEQYF. CDR3 DNA: TGTGCCAGCAGAAGGTTGGGAGGAGGCTACGAGCAGTACTTC. The rearrangement joins TRBV6-2 or TRBV6-3 to TRBJ2-7; TRBD2 might be the D (6 bases). The V gene's germline CDR1 is MNHEY and CDR2 SVGEGT. The germline V and J ends were trimmed by 6 bases and 3 bases, with 15 bases remaining between them. The CDR3 runs 14 residues.

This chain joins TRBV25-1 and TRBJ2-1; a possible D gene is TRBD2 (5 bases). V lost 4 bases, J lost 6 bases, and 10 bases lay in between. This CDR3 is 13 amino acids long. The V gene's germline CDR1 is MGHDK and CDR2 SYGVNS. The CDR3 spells CASSVPGINEQFF. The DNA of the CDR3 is TGTGCCAGCAGTGTTCCGGGGATCAATGAGCAGTTCTTC.

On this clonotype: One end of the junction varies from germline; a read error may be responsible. CDR3 sequence: CASSRAYYNSPHHF. The CDR3, as DNA: TGCGCCAGCAGCCGGGCATATTATAATTCACCCCACCACTTT. The chain uses TRBV4-1 and TRBJ1-6; D remains unclear. Germline-derived CDR1 and CDR2 are MGHRA and YSYEKL. This CDR3 contains 14 residues.

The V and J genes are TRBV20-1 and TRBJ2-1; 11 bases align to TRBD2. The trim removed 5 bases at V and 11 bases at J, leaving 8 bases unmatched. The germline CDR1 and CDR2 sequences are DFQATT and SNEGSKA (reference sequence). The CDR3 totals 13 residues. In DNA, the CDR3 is TGCAGTGCTCAAAAAGCTAGCGGGGGGAAGCAGTTCTTC. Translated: CSAQKASGGKQFF.

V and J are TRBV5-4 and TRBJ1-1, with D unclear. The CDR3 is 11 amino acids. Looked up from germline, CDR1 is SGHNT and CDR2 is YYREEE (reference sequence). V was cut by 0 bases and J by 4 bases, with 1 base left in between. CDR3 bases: TGTGCCAGCAGCTTGGGCACTGAAGCTTTCTTT. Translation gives CASSLGTEAFF.

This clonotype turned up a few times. The CDR3 loop reads CASRSIPGRTNNEQFF. CDR3 bases: TGTGCCAGCAGATCCATACCGGGACGGACAAACAATGAGCAGTTCTTC. V usage is TRBV6-2 or TRBV6-3 and J usage is TRBJ2-1; D possibly matches TRBD1 or TRBD2 (5 bases each). The CDR3 loop spans 16 amino acids. Per germline, CDR1 MNHEY and CDR2 SVGEGT. V was shortened by 6 bases and J by 5 bases, with 20 bases between the two germline ends.

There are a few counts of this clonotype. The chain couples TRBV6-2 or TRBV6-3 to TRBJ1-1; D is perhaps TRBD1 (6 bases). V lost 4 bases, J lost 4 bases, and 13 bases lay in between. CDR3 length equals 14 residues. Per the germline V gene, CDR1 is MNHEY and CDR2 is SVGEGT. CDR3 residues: CASSSGGDVTEAFF. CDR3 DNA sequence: TGTGCCAGCAGTTCGGGGGGCGATGTCACTGAAGCTTTCTTT.

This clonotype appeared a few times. CDR3 amino acids: CSARDGVYSNYGYTF. The CDR3 DNA follows: TGCAGTGCTAGAGATGGGGTCTATAGCAACTATGGCTACACCTTC. The V gene is TRBV20-1, the J gene TRBJ1-2; D remains ambiguous. The V end was cut by 0 bases, the J end by 2 bases, with 13 bases between. This CDR3 contains 15 residues. CDR1 is DFQATT, CDR2 SNEGSKA, per germline (reference sequence).

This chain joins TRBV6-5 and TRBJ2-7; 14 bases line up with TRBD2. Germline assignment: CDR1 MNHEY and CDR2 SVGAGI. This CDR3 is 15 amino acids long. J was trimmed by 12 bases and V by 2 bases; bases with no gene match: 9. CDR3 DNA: TGTGCCAGCAGTTACGCCTGGACTAGCGGGAGGACATTGTACTTC. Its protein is CASSYAWTSGRTLYF.

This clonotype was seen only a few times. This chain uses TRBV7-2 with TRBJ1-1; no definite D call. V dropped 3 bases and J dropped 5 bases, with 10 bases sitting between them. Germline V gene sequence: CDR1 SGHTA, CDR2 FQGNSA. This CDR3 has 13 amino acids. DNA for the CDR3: TGTGCCAGCAGCTTCTCGATGGGGACTGAAGCTTTCTTT. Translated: CASSFSMGTEAFF. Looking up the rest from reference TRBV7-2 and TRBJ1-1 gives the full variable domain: GAGVSQSPSNKVTEKGKDVELRCDPISGHTALYWYRQSLGQGLEFLIYFQGNSAPDKSGLPSDRFSAERTGGSVSTLTIQRTQQEDSAVYLCASSFSMGTEAFFGQGTRLTVV.

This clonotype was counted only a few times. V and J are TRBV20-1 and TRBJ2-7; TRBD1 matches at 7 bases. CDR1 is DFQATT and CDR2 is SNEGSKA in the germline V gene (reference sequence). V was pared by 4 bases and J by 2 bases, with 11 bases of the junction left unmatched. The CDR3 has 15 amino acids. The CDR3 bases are TGCAGTGCTAAAAAAAACAGGGGCCTCACCTACGAGCAGTACTTC. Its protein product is CSAKKNRGLTYEQYF.

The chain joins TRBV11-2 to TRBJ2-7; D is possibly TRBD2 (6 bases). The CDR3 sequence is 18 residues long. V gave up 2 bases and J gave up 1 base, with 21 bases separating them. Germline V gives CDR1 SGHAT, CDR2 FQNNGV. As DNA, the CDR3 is TGTGCCAGCAGCTTAAGATTTGCGGGGCCAGAATTATCCTACGAGCAGTACTTC. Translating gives CASSLRFAGPELSYEQYF. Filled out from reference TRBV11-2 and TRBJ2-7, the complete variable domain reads EAGVAQSPRYKIIEKRQSVAFWCNPISGHATLYWYQQILGQGPKLLIQFQNNGVVDDSQLPKDRFSAERLKGVDSTLKIQPAKLEDSAVYLCASSLRFAGPELSYEQYFGPGTRLTVT.

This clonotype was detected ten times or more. The CDR3 DNA sequence: TGTGCCACCAGCAGTTCCTTCTGGCAGGGGGCCGAGGGATCACCCCTCCACTTT. Translating it yields CATSSSFWQGAEGSPLHF. The J gene is TRBJ1-6, the V gene TRBV15; 8 bases align to TRBD1. Germline CDR1 and CDR2: LNHNV and YYDKDF (reference sequence). The ends lost 3 bases at V and 10 bases at J; junction bases unmatched: 17. The CDR3 consists of 18 residues.

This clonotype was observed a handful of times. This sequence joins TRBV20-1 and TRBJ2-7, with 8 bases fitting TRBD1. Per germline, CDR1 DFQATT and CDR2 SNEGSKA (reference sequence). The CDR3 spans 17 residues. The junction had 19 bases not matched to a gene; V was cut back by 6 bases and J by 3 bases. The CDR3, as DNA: TGCAGTGCGGAGACAGGGGTCACATTTTTTCCCTACTACGAGCAGTACTTC. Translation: CSAETGVTFFPYYEQYF.

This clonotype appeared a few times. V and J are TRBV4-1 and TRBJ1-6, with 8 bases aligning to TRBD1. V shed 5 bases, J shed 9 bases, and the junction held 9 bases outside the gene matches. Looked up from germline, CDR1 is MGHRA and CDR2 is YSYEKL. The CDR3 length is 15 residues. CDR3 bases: TGCGCCAGCAGCGATACCGGGACAGGTCCTTCACCCCTCCACTTT. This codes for CASSDTGTGPSPLHF.

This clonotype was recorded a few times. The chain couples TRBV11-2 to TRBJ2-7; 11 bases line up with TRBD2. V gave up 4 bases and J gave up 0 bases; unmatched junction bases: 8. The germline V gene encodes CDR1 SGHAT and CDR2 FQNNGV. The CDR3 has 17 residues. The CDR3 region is CASSSIRTSGSSYEQYF. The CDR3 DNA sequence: TGTGCCAGCAGCTCGATACGGACTAGCGGGTCCTCCTACGAGCAGTACTTC.

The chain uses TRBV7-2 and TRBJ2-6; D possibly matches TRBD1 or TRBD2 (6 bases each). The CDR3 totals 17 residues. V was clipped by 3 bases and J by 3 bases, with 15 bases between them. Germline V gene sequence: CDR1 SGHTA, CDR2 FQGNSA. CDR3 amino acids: CASSFPHRGLGANVLTF. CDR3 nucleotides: TGTGCCAGCAGCTTTCCCCACCGGGGGCTTGGGGCCAACGTCCTGACTTTC.

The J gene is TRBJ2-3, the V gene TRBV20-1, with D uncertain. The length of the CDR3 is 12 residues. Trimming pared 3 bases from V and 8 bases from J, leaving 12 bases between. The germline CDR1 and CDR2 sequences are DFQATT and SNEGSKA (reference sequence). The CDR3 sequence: CSASLGMGTQYF. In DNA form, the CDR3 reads TGCAGTGCTAGCTTGGGAATGGGTACGCAGTATTTT.

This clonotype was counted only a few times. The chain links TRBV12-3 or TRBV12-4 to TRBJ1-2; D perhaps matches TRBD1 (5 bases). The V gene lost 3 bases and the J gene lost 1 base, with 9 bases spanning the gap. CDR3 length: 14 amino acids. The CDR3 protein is CASSLNRNNYGYTF. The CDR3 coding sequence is TGTGCCAGCAGTTTGAACAGGAATAACTATGGCTACACCTTC.

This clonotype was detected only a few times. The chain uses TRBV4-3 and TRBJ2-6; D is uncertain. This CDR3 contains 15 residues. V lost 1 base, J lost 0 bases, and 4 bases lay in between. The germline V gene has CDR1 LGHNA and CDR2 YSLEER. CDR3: CASSQVTSGANVLTF. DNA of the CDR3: TGCGCCAGCAGCCAAGTCACCTCTGGGGCCAACGTCCTGACTTTC.

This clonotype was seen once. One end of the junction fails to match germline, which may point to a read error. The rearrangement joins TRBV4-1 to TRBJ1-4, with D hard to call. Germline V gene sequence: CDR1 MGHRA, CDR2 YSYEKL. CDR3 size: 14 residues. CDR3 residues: CASSQTVNYEELFF. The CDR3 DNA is TGCGCCAGCAGCCAAACAGTTAACTATGAAGAACTGTTTTTT.

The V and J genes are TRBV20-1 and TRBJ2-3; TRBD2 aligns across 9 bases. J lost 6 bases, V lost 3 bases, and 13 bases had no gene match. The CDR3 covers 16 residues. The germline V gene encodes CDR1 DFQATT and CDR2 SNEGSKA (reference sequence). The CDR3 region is CSASALLAGGLDTQYF. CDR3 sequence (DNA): TGCAGTGCTAGTGCCTTGTTGGCGGGAGGGTTGGATACGCAGTATTTT.

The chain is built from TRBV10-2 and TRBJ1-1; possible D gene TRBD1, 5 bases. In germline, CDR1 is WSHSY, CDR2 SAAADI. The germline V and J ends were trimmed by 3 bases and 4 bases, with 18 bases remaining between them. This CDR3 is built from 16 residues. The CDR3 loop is CASSDNKAGGGTEAFF. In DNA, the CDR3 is TGCGCCAGCAGTGACAATAAGGCGGGGGGAGGCACTGAAGCTTTCTTT.

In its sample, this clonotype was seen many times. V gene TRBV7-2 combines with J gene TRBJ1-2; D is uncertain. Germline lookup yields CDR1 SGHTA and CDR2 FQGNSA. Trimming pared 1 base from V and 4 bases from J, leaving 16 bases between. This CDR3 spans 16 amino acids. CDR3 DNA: TGTGCCAGCAGCTTAGACGGTGTGGGGTACATCTATGGCTACACCTTC. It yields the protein CASSLDGVGYIYGYTF.

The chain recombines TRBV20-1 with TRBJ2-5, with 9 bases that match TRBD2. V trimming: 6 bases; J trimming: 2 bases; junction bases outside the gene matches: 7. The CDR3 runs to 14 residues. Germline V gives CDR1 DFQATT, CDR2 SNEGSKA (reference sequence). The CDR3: CSAPSGTPQETQYF. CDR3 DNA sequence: TGCAGTGCGCCTAGCGGGACTCCACAAGAGACCCAGTACTTC.

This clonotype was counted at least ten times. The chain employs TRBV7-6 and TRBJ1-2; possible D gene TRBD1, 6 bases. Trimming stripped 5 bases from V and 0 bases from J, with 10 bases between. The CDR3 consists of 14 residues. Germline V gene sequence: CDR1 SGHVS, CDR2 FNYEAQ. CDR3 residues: CASSAGTSNYGYTF. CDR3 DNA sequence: TGTGCCAGCAGCGCAGGGACATCTAACTATGGCTACACCTTC.

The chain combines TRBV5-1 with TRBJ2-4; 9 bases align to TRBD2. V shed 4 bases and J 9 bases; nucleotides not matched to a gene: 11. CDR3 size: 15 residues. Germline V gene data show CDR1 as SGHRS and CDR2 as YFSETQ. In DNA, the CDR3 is TGCGCCAGCAGCCCACGAACTAGCGGGCCGACCATTCAGTACTTC. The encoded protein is CASSPRTSGPTIQYF.

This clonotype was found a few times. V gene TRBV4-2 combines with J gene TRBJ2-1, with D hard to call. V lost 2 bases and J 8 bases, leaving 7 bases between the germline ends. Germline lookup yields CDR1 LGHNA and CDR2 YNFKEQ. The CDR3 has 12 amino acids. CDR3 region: CASSQPSDEQFF. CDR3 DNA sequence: TGTGCCAGCAGCCAACCATCGGATGAGCAGTTCTTC.

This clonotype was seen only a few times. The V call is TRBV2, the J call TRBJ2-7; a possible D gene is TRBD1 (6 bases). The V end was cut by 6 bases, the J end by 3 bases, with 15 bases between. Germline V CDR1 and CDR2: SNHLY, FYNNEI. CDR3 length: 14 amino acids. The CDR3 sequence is CASRMTGVSYEQYF. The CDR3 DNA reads TGTGCCAGCAGAATGACAGGTGTGAGCTACGAGCAGTACTTC.

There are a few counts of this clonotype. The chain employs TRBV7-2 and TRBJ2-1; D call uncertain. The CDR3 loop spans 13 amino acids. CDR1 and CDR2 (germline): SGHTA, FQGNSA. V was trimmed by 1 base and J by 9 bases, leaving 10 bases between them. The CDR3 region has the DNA TGTGCCAGCAGCTTAGGAGCCCTAACTGAGCAGTTCTTC. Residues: CASSLGALTEQFF. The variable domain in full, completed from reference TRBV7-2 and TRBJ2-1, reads GAGVSQSPSNKVTEKGKDVELRCDPISGHTALYWYRQSLGQGLEFLIYFQGNSAPDKSGLPSDRFSAERTGGSVSTLTIQRTQQEDSAVYLCASSLGALTEQFFGPGTRLTVL.